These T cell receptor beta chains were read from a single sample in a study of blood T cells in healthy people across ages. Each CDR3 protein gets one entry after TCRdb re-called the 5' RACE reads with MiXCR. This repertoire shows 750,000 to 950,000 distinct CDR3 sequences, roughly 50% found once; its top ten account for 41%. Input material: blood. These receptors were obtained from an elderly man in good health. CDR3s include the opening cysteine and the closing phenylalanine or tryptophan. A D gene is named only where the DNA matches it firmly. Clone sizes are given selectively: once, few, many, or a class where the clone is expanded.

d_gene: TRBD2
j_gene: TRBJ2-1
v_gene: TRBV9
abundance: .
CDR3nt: TGTGCCAGCAGCGTAGGCGTTACTAGCGGGGCGGCTGAGCAGTTCTTC
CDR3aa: CASSVGVTSGAAEQFF

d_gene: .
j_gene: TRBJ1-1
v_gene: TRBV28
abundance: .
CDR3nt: TGCGCCAGCACCCCGGGGGGCGGCACTGAAGCTTTCTTT
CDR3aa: CASTPGGGTEAFF

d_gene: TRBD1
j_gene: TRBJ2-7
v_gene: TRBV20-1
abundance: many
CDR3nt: TGCAGTGCTTACCGGGACAGTAGGTACGAGCAGTACTTC
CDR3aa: CSAYRDSRYEQYF

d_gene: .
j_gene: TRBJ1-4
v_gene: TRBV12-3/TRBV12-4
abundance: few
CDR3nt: TGTGCCAGCAGTACTTGGGGCGGGACGGATAATGAAAAACTGTTTTTT
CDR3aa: CASSTWGGTDNEKLFF

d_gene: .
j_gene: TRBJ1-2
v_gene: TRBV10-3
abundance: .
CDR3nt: TGTGCCATCAGTGAAGGAGGGGACTCATATGGCTACACCTTC
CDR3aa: CAISEGGDSYGYTF

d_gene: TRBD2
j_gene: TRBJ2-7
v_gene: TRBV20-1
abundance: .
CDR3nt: TGCAGTGCTAGTCCCGGACTAGATGTCAGCTACGAGCAGTACTTC
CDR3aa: CSASPGLDVSYEQYF

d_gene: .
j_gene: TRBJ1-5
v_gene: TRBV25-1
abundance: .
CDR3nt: TGTGCCAGCGGCACAGGGAAACGGAATCAGCCCCAGCATTTT
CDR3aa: CASGTGKRNQPQHF

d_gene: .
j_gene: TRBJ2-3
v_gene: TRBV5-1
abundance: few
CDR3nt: TGCGCCAGCAGCTTGGATGGCTACAACCGAGATACGCAGTATTTT
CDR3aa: CASSLDGYNRDTQYF

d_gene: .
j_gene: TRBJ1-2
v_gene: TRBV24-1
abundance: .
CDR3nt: TGTGCCACCAACGGCGGCTATGGCTACACCTTC
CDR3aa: CATNGGYGYTF

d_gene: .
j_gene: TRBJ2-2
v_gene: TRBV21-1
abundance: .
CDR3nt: TGTGCCAGCAGCAAAGCGAGGAGGGCGCCGGGCACCGGGGAGCTGTTTTTT
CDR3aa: CASSKARRAPGTGELFF

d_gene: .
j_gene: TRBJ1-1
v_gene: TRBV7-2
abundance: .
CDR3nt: TGTGCCAGCAGCTTGACGGCAATGAACGCTGAAGCTTTCTTT
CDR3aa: CASSLTAMNAEAFF

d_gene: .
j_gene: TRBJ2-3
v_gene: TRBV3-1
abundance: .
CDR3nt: TGTGCCAGCAGCCCCTGGACAGTAGTGAGGATAAAGCACAGATACGCGTATTTT
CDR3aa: CASSPWTVVRIKHRYAYF

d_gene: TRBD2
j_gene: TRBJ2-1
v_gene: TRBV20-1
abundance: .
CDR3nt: TGCAGTGCTAGAGACCAACTAGCGGACTACAATGAGCAGTTCTTC
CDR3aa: CSARDQLADYNEQFF

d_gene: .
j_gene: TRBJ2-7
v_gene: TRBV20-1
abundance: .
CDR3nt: TGCAGTGCCGGAGTAGGGACCTCCTACGAGCAGTACTTC
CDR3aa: CSAGVGTSYEQYF

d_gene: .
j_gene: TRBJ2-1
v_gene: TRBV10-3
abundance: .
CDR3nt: TGTGCCGGATACGGAGGGGGGACCGATGAGCAGTTCTTC
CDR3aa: CAGYGGGTDEQFF

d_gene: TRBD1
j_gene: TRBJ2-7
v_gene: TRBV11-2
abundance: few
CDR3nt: TGTGCCAGCAGCCGACTTAGACAGGGTGAATACGAGCAGTACTTC
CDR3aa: CASSRLRQGEYEQYF

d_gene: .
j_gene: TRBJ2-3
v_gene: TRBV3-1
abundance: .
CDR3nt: TGTGCCAGCAGCCCCTCCGGGGGTACGCAGTATTTT
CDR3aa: CASSPSGGTQYF

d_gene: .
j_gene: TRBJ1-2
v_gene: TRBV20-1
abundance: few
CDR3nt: TGCAGTGCTCTCCTAGGGGATATCAGGAATGGCTACACCTTC
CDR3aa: CSALLGDIRNGYTF

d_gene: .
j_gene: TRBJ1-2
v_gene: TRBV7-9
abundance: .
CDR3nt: TGTGCCAGCAGCCCCAGGACGGCCCAGATGTCCCATGGCTACACCTTC
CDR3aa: CASSPRTAQMSHGYTF

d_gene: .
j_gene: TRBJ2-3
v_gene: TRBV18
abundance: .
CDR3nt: TGTGCCGGCTCACCGGACCCAGAATCCGCCAGATACGCGTATTTT
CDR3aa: CAGSPDPESARYAYF